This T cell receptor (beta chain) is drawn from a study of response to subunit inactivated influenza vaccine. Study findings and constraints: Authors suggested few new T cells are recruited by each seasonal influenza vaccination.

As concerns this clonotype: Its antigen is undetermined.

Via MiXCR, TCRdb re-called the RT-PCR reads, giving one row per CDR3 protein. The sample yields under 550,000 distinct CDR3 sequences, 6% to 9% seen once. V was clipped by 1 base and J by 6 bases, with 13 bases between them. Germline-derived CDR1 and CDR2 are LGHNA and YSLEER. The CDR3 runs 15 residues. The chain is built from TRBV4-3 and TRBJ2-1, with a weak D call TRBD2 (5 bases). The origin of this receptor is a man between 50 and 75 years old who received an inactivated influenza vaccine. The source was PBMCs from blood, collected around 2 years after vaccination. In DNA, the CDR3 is TGCGCCAGCAGCCAAGCTCCCGCTAGCAGCAATGAGCAGTTCTTC. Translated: CASSQAPASSNEQFF.